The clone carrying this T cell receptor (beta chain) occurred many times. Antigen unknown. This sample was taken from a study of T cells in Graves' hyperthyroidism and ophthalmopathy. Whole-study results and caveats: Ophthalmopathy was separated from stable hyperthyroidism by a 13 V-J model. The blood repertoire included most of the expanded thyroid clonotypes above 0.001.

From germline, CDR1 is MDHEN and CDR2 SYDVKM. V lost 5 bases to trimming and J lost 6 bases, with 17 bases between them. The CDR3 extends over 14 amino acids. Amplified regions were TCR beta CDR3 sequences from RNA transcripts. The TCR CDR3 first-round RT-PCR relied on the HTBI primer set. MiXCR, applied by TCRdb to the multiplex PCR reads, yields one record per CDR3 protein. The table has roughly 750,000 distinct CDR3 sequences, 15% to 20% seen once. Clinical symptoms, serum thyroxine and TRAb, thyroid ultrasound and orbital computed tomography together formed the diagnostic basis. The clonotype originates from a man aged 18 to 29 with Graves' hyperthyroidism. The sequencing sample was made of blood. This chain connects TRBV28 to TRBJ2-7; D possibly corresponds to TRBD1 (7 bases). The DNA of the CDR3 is TGTGCCAGCAGTATGCGCAGGGGGGCTGTCGAGCAGTACTTC. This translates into CASSMRRGAVEQYF.